This T cell receptor beta chain was recovered during a study of blood T cell repertoires in COVID-19. Per the study methods: Researchers report that nucleated cell counts were estimated from reference gene primer amplification. Measured with immunoSEQ multiplex PCR; TCRdb has only the in-frame clones, and not every one. V and J calls and clone size are copied from that table; D and trimming were computed from the DNA. The data show 250,000 to 350,000 clones, 90% seen once. The CDR3 extends over 16 amino acids. Unmatched junction bases numbered 1, after V lost 0 bases and J lost 0 bases. Germline CDR1 SGHAT, CDR2 FQNNGV.

This TCR was sampled from a young woman with acute COVID-19. V usage is TRBV11-2 and J usage is TRBJ2-3; 9 bases fit TRBD2. Specimen: PBMCs or T cells enriched from blood (not recorded which). In DNA form, the CDR3 reads TGTGCCAGCAGCTTAGACGCGGGGGGGAGCACAGATACGCAGTATTTT. This gives the protein CASSLDAGGSTDTQYF.